The 26 T cell receptor beta chains listed next were all sequenced from one sample in a study of cytomegalovirus exposure and HLA in healthy donors. Some clones are missing from TCRdb's copy, which holds only in-frame ones; the method was immunoSEQ multiplex PCR. The data show 100,000 to 150,000 clones, with roughly 93% seen just once and over 1% held by the top ten. The sequenced sample was PBMCs. Source of these receptors: a woman aged 18-35 years in good health and CMV-seronegative.

V and J are TRBV30 and TRBJ2-2; no clear D. The CDR3 runs 12 residues. Between the trimmed V and J ends, which lost 3 bases and 6 bases, there was a span of 8 bases. Germline CDR1 reads GTSNPN; CDR2 reads SVGIG (reference sequence). CDR3 region: CAWSPSSGELFF. CDR3 DNA: TGTGCCTGGAGCCCCTCTTCCGGGGAGCTGTTTTTT. The variable domain in full, completed from reference TRBV30 and TRBJ2-2, reads SQTIHQWPATLVQPVGSPLSLECTVEGTSNPNLYWYRQAAGRGLQLLFYSVGIGQISSEVPQNLSASRPQDRQFILSSKKLLLSDSGFYLCAWSPSSGELFFGEGSRLTVL.

The V gene is TRBV5-6, the J gene TRBJ1-2; possible D gene TRBD1, 5 bases. Trimming pared 0 bases from V and 4 bases from J, leaving 13 bases between. This CDR3 has 15 residues. Germline V gene lookup returns CDR1 SGHDT and CDR2 YYEEEE. The CDR3 loop reads CASSLGGLPLYGYTF. CDR3 in DNA: TGTGCCAGCAGCTTGGGGGGCTTGCCCCTCTATGGCTACACCTTC.

The rearrangement links TRBV6-1 to TRBJ1-5; D not certain. This CDR3 spans 11 amino acids. The V gene's germline CDR1 is MNHNS and CDR2 SASEGT. With 6 bases removed from V and 10 bases from J, the gap between germline ends came to 10 bases. This CDR3 reads CASRGGSPQHF. The DNA for the CDR3 is TGTGCCAGCAGGGGAGGGAGCCCCCAGCATTTT.

This chain connects TRBV7-9 to TRBJ2-3; TRBD2 aligns across 7 bases. From germline, CDR1 is SEHNR and CDR2 FQNEAQ (reference sequence). V was pared by 1 base and J by 4 bases, with 14 bases of the junction left unmatched. CDR3 length: 18 residues. The DNA for the CDR3 is TGTGCCAGCAGCTTAGTAGGTCGCGTCGGGAGGATTGCAGATACGCAGTATTTT. Protein product: CASSLVGRVGRIADTQYF.

The chain uses TRBV18 and TRBJ1-5; 8 positions agree with TRBD1. Per the germline V gene, CDR1 is KGHSH and CDR2 is LQKENI. The CDR3 is 15 amino acids. With 5 bases clipped from V and 8 bases from J, the junction kept 11 bases outside the gene matches. This CDR3 is CASSSLTGGREPQHF. CDR3 in DNA: TGTGCCAGCTCATCGTTAACAGGGGGTCGTGAGCCCCAGCATTTT.

The chain joins TRBV29-1 to TRBJ2-3, with no clear D. Germline CDR1 is SQVTM and CDR2 is ANQGSEA. Trimming stripped 7 bases from V and 0 bases from J, with 14 bases between. This CDR3 has 14 amino acids. The CDR3 coding sequence is TGCAGCGCCCTCCCTAGAGCTAGCACAGATACGCAGTATTTT. This gives the protein CSALPRASTDTQYF.

The rearrangement joins TRBV10-1 to TRBJ1-5; a weak D match, TRBD1 (5 bases). Germline V gene sequence: CDR1 WNHNN, CDR2 SYGVQD (reference sequence). The CDR3 runs 13 residues. Deletions cut 4 bases from V and 8 bases from J, with 12 bases between. In DNA, the CDR3 is TGCGCCAGCAGTGCAGGGTTTCGAGAGCCCCAGCATTTT. This codes for CASSAGFREPQHF.

The V gene is TRBV2, the J gene TRBJ2-2; 8 nucleotides align to TRBD1. The germline V gene has CDR1 SNHLY and CDR2 FYNNEI. This CDR3 has 13 amino acids. J was trimmed by 12 bases and V by 5 bases; bases with no gene match: 8. The CDR3 is CASSLAGGAKLFF. The CDR3, as DNA: TGTGCCAGCAGTTTGGCAGGGGGCGCGAAGCTGTTTTTT.

The V call is TRBV5-1, the J call TRBJ1-2; D perhaps matches TRBD1 (6 bases). The CDR3 is 15 amino acids. Germline V gene sequence: CDR1 SGHRS, CDR2 YFSETQ. Trimming removed 3 bases at V and 6 bases at J, with 18 bases between. CDR3 region: CASSSTYVKGDGYTF. The CDR3 DNA reads as TGCGCCAGCAGCTCGACCTACGTGAAGGGGGATGGCTACACCTTC.

This chain uses TRBV2 with TRBJ1-3; the D gene is possibly TRBD1 (5 bases). The CDR3 sequence is 16 residues long. The V end was cut by 6 bases, the J end by 0 bases, with 15 bases between. Germline loops: CDR1 SNHLY, CDR2 FYNNEI. This chain's CDR3 is CASRGPYMSSGNTIYF. The CDR3 DNA reads TGTGCCAGCAGGGGGCCTTACATGAGCTCTGGAAACACCATATATTTT. The variable domain in full, with the rest retrieved from reference TRBV2 and TRBJ1-3, is EPEVTQTPSHQVTQMGQEVILRCVPISNHLYFYWYRQILGQKVEFLVSFYNNEISEKSEIFDDQFSVERPDGSNFTLKIRSTKLEDSAMYFCASRGPYMSSGNTIYFGEGSWLTVV.

The V call is TRBV28, the J call TRBJ1-2; a possible D gene is TRBD1 (5 bases). V was clipped by 2 bases and J by 2 bases, with 9 bases between them. Per germline, CDR1 MDHEN and CDR2 SYDVKM. The CDR3 is 14 amino acids. Here the CDR3 reads CASSLGAGNYGYTF. In DNA, the CDR3 is TGTGCCAGCAGTTTAGGGGCTGGGAACTATGGCTACACCTTC.

The chain carries TRBV4-2 and TRBJ2-2; 9 positions match TRBD2. The CDR3 has 19 amino acids. J lost 1 base, V lost 7 bases, and 16 bases had no gene match. The germline CDR1 and CDR2 sequences are LGHNA and YNFKEQ. The CDR3 spells CASTGEYLAGLRNTGELFF. The CDR3 nucleotides are TGTGCCAGCACAGGGGAGTACCTAGCGGGGCTAAGGAACACCGGGGAGCTGTTTTTT.

The V gene is TRBV7-9, the J gene TRBJ2-7, with 7 bases matching TRBD1. The CDR3 loop spans 12 amino acids. Germline trimming cut 5 bases from V and 5 bases from J; bases unmatched to any gene: 3. Germline V gives CDR1 SEHNR, CDR2 FQNEAQ (reference sequence). DNA of the CDR3: TGTGCCAGCAGCCCAACAGGGGACGAGCAGTACTTC. Its translation: CASSPTGDEQYF.

This chain links TRBV28 with TRBJ2-7, with 8 positions matching TRBD2. The germline V gene has CDR1 MDHEN and CDR2 SYDVKM. The CDR3 sequence is 15 residues long. The ends lost 5 bases at V and 4 bases at J; junction bases unmatched: 10. CDR3 sequence (DNA): TGTGCCAGCAGTCTAGCGGGCCCCGGTGCGTACGAGCAGTACTTC. Translated: CASSLAGPGAYEQYF.

This chain uses TRBV2 with TRBJ2-7, with D maybe TRBD2 (7 bases). V lost 7 bases, J lost 3 bases, and 16 bases lay in between. The germline CDR1 and CDR2 sequences are SNHLY and FYNNEI. The CDR3 has 14 residues. DNA for the CDR3: TGTGCCAGCAACCCTAGGGGGGGAATCTACGAGCAGTACTTC. It specifies CASNPRGGIYEQYF.

The genes are TRBV28 and TRBJ2-7; 9 nucleotides agree with TRBD2. Unmatched junction bases numbered 1, after V lost 5 bases and J lost 2 bases. The germline gives CDR1 MDHEN, CDR2 SYDVKM. The CDR3 spans 13 residues. CDR3 coding DNA: TGTGCCAGCAGTCTAGCGGGACCCTACGAGCAGTACTTC. This sequence encodes CASSLAGPYEQYF.

This sequence joins TRBV4-2 and TRBJ2-3; tentatively, D is TRBD1 (5 bases). Per the germline V gene, CDR1 is LGHNA and CDR2 is YNFKEQ. V shed 0 bases and J shed 3 bases, with 10 bases lying between them. CDR3 length equals 15 residues. CDR3 sequence reads: CASSQDMGRTDTQYF. CDR3 nucleotide sequence: TGTGCCAGCAGCCAAGATATGGGGCGGACAGATACGCAGTATTTT.

This chain links TRBV2 with TRBJ2-2; D gene uncertain. Per germline, CDR1 SNHLY and CDR2 FYNNEI. Trimming cost V 3 bases and J 7 bases, with 6 bases left between them. The CDR3 runs to 12 residues. CDR3 DNA sequence: TGTGCCAGCAGTGAGAGGAACGGGGAGCTGTTTTTT. This sequence encodes CASSERNGELFF.

This clone appeared a single time. The chain joins TRBV27 to TRBJ2-2, with 9 bases identical to TRBD1. The CDR3 is made up of 15 amino acids. J lost 5 bases, V lost 6 bases, and 7 bases had no gene match. The germline gives CDR1 MNHEY, CDR2 SMNVEV (reference sequence). The CDR3: CASSSTGGGTGELFF. In DNA, the CDR3 is TGTGCCAGCAGCAGTACAGGGGGCGGTACCGGGGAGCTGTTTTTT.

V and J are TRBV11-2 and TRBJ2-1; 9 bases fit TRBD1. With 4 bases clipped from V and 8 bases from J, the junction kept 6 bases outside the gene matches. The CDR3 totals 14 residues. Germline V lookup: CDR1 SGHAT, CDR2 FQNNGV. DNA of the CDR3: TGTGCCAGCAGCTCCCGACAGGGGGTTTATGAGCAGTTCTTC. This codes for CASSSRQGVYEQFF.

This clone was recorded only once. This chain connects TRBV5-6 to TRBJ2-1; D is unresolved. The CDR3 is 16 residues long. Germline CDR1 is SGHDT and CDR2 is YYEEEE. V lost 4 bases to trimming and J lost 0 bases, with 14 bases between them. CDR3 in amino acids: CASSRPSARSYNEQFF. The CDR3 region has the DNA TGTGCCAGCAGCCGCCCGTCAGCGCGCTCCTACAATGAGCAGTTCTTC.

The J gene is TRBJ1-5, the V gene TRBV19, with D perhaps TRBD1 (6 bases). Between the trimmed V and J ends, which lost 3 bases and 6 bases, there was a span of 12 bases. The CDR3 has 14 amino acids. The germline gives CDR1 LNHDA, CDR2 SQIVND (reference sequence). CDR3 in amino acids: CASSIAGAGQPQHF. In nucleotides, the CDR3 is TGTGCCAGTAGTATCGCAGGGGCGGGTCAGCCCCAGCATTTT.

The chain employs TRBV28 and TRBJ2-7, with D uncertain. CDR1 and CDR2 from the germline V gene are MDHEN and SYDVKM. CDR3 size: 14 residues. Trimming left V 5 bases short and J 0 bases short, with 11 bases between. CDR3: CASSTTRSSYEQYF. The CDR3 DNA reads TGTGCCAGCAGTACTACTCGGAGCTCCTACGAGCAGTACTTC.

The chain has TRBV6-6 and TRBJ2-1; maybe TRBD1 (6 bases). The CDR3 is made up of 10 amino acids. Trimming stripped 6 bases from V and 9 bases from J, with 6 bases between. CDR1 is MNHNY and CDR2 is SVGAGI in the germline V gene (reference sequence). CDR3 loop: CASRGGEQFF. The CDR3 region has the DNA TGTGCCAGCAGAGGGGGTGAGCAGTTCTTC.

V usage is TRBV6-1 and J usage is TRBJ1-2, with D possibly TRBD1 on 6 matching bases. Germline loops: CDR1 MNHNS, CDR2 SASEGT. Trimming took 2 bases from V and 4 from J, leaving 26 bases between them. The CDR3 is 19 amino acids. This CDR3 reads CASSESGVGTKRYSYGYTF. The DNA of the CDR3 is TGTGCCAGCAGTGAAAGTGGGGTCGGGACAAAACGGTATAGCTATGGCTACACCTTC.

The chain uses TRBV28 and TRBJ2-3; no clear D gene. The CDR3 has 12 amino acids. Germline loops: CDR1 MDHEN, CDR2 SYDVKM. V was cut by 6 bases and J by 0 bases, with 4 bases left in between. Written as DNA, the CDR3 is TGTGCCAGCAGGTCTAGCACAGATACGCAGTATTTT. Translated, it gives CASRSSTDTQYF.